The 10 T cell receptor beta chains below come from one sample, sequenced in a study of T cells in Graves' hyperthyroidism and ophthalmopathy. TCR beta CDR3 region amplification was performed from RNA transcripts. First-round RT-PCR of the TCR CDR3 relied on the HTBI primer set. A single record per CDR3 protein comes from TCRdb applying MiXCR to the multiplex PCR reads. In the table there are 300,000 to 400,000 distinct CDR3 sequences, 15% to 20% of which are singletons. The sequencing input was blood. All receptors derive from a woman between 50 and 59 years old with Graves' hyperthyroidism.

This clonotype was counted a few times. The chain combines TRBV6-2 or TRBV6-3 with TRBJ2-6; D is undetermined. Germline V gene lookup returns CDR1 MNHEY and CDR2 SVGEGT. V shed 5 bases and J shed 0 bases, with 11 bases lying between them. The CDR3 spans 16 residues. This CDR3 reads CASSTDRISGANVLTF. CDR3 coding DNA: TGTGCCAGCAGTACGGACCGGATCTCTGGGGCCAACGTCCTGACTTTC.

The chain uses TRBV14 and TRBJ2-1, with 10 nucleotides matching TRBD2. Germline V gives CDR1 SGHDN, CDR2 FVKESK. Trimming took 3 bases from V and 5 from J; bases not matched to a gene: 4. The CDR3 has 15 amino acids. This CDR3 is CASSQVAGGNNEQFF. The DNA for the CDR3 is TGTGCCAGCAGCCAGGTAGCGGGAGGAAACAATGAGCAGTTCTTC.

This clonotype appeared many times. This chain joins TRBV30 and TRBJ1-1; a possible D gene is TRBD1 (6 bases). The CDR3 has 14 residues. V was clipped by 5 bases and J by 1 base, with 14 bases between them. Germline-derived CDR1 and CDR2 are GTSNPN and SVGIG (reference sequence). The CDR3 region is CAWVGDRKNTEAFF. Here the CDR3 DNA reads TGTGCCTGGGTTGGAGACAGGAAGAACACTGAAGCTTTCTTT.

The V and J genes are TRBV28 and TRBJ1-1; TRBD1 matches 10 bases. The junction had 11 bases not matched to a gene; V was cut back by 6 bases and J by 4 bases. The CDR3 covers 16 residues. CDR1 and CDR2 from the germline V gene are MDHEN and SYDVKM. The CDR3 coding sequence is TGTGCCAGCAGCCCTCTGACAGGGGGCAGTGTCACTGAAGCTTTCTTT. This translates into CASSPLTGGSVTEAFF.

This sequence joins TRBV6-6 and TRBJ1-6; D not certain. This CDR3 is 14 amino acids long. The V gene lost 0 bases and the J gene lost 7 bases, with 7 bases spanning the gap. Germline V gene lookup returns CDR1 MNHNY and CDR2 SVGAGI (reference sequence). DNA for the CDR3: TGTGCCAGCAGTTACTCGGGGTTCAATTCACCCCTCCACTTT. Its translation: CASSYSGFNSPLHF.

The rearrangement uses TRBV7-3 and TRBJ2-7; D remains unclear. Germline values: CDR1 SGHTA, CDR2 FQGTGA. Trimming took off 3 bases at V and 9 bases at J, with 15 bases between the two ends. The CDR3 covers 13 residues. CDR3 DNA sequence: TGTGCCAGCAGCTTTGCACATCTGGGCCTGCAGTACGTC. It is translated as CASSFAHLGLQYV.

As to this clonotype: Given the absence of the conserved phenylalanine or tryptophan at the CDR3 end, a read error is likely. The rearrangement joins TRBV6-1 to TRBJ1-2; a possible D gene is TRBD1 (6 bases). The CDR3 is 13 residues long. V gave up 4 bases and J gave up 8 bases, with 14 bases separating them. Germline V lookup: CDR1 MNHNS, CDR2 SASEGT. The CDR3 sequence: CASSGPGGAGYTV. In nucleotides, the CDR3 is TGTGCCAGCAGTGGCCCCGGGGGCGCGGGCTACACCGTC.

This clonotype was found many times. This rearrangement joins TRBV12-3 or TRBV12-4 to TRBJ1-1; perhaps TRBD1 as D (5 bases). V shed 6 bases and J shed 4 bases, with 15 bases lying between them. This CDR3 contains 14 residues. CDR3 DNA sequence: TGTGCCAGCAGCCCCATAATGGGGGGCACTGAAGCTTTCTTT. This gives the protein CASSPIMGGTEAFF.

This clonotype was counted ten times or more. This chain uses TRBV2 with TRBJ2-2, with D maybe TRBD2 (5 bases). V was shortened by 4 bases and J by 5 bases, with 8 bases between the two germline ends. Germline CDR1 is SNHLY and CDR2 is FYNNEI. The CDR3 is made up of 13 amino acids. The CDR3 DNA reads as TGTGCCAGCAGTGCAACGGGGACCGGGGAGCTGTTTTTT. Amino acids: CASSATGTGELFF.

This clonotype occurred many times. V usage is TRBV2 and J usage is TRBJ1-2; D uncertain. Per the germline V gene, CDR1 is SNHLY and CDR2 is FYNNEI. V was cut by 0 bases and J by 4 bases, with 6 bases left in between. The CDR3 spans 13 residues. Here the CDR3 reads CASSEARLYGYTF. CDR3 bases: TGTGCCAGCAGTGAAGCGCGACTCTATGGCTACACCTTC.